A selection of T cell receptor beta chains follows, all from one sample in a study of T-cell memory formation after mild COVID-19. One entry per CDR3 protein results from TCRdb running MiXCR on the 5' RACE reads. The repertoire has about 270,000 distinct CDR3 sequences, roughly 16% of them found once; the top ten carry roughly 20%. Sequenced input: PBMCs or a T cell subset sorted from them (not recorded which). Receptors were obtained from a man younger than 30 who had mild COVID-19 (a few samples of this study predate the infection). Cell type and time point are not known. CDR3s leave out the opening cysteine and the closing phenylalanine or tryptophan. Each record gives: J gene, V gene, CDR3 protein.

>TRBJ2-2|TRBV11-3
ASSLAGFTGELF
>TRBJ2-2|TRBV2
ASSESQPTGELF
>TRBJ2-5|TRBV7-9
ASSPTGGSKETQY
>TRBJ2-5|TRBV7-9
ASSPRTSETQY
>TRBJ2-3|TRBV5-1
ASSLYPDTQY
>TRBJ2-1|TRBV7-3
ASSPSSGGPSYNEQF
>TRBJ1-5|TRBV9
ASSVGQTEGPQH
>TRBJ2-3|TRBV6-1
ASSSRQGKVDTDTQY
>TRBJ2-6|TRBV7-2
ASSLEALSGANVLT
>TRBJ2-5|TRBV7-2
ASTRDGIRQETQY
>TRBJ1-2|TRBV4-1
ASSQTGQTQRGYT
>TRBJ2-5|TRBV5-1
ASTLRGETQY
>TRBJ2-3|TRBV2
ASIKDTLYLTDTQY
>TRBJ2-5|TRBV27
ASSWGGGARETQY
>TRBJ1-2|TRBV7-8
ASSSTGDYGYT
>TRBJ2-3|TRBV6-6
ASSYGGGSDTQY
>TRBJ2-7|TRBV7-9
ASSLASGAYEQY
>TRBJ2-1|TRBV6-5
ASTLGPANEQF
>TRBJ1-4|TRBV5-1
ASSLQAGFGEKLF
>TRBJ2-2|TRBV12-3/TRBV12-4
ASSWDRGRELF
>TRBJ2-5|TRBV28
ASHGEETQY
>TRBJ2-2|TRBV9
ASSVEVGQANTGELF
>TRBJ1-1|TRBV5-1
ASSLGGKGVAAF
>TRBJ2-5|TRBV20-1
SARGTGGSIRSGTQY
>TRBJ2-1|TRBV7-2
ASRGDRQYNEQF
>TRBJ1-4|TRBV4-1
ASSQAGTANEKLF
>TRBJ1-6|TRBV2
ASGRFSPLH
>TRBJ1-6|TRBV19
ASSEGQPNSPLH